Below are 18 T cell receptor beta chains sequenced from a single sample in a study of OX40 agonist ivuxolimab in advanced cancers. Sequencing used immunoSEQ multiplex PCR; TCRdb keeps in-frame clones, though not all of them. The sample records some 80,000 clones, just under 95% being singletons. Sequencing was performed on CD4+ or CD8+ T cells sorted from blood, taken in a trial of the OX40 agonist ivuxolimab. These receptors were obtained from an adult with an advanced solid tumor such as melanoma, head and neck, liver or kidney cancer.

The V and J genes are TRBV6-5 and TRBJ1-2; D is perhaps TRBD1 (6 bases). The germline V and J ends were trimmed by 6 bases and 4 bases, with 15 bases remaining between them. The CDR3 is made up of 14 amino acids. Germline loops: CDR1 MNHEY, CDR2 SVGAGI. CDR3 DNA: TGTGCCAGCAGAGGTACAACAGGGCCCTATGGCTACACCTTC. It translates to CASRGTTGPYGYTF.

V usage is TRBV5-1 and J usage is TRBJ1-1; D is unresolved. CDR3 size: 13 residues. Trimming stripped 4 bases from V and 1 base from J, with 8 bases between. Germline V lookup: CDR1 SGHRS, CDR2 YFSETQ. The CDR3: CASSDGRNTEAFF. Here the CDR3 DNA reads TGCGCCAGCAGCGACGGGAGGAACACTGAAGCTTTCTTT.

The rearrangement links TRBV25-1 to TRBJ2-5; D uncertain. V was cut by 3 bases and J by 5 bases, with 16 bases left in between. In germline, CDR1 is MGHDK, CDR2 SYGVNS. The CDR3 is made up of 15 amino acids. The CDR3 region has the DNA TGTGCCAGCAGTGATCCCAGTCTTTATCCGGAGACCCAGTACTTC. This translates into CASSDPSLYPETQYF.

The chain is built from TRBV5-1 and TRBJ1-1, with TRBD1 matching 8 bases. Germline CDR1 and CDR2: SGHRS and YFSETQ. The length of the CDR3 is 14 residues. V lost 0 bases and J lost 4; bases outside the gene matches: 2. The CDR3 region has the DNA TGCGCCAGCAGCTTGGACAGGGGGTCCACTGAAGCTTTCTTT. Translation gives CASSLDRGSTEAFF.

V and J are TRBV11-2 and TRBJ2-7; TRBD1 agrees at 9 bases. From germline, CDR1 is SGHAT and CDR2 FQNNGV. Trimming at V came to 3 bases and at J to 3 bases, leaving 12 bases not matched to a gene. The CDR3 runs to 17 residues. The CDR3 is CASSFPGQGKGSYEQYF. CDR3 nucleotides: TGTGCCAGCAGCTTCCCGGGACAGGGAAAAGGAAGCTACGAGCAGTACTTC.

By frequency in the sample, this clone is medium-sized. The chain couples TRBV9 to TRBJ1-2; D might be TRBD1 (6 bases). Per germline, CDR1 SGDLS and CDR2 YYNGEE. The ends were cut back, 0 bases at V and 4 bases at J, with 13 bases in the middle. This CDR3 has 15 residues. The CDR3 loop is CASSVDPTGPYGYTF. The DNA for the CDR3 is TGTGCCAGCAGCGTAGACCCGACAGGCCCCTATGGCTACACCTTC.

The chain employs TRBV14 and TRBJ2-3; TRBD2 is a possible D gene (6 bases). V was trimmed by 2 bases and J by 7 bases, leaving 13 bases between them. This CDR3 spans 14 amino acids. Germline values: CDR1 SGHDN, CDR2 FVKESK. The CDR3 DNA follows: TGTGCCAGCAGCCAAAGGACCCGGGGGAATACGCAGTATTTT. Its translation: CASSQRTRGNTQYF.

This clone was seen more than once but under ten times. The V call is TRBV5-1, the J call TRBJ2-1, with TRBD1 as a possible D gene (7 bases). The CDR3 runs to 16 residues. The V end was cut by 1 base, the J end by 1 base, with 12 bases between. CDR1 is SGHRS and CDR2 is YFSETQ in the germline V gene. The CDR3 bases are TGCGCCAGCAGCTTGATCCCAGGGGGGTCCTACAATGAGCAGTTCTTC. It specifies CASSLIPGGSYNEQFF.

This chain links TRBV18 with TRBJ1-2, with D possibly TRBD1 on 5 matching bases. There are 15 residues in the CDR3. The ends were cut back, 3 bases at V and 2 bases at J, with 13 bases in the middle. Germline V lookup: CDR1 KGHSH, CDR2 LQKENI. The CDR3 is CASSPGGAANYGYTF. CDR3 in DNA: TGTGCCAGCTCACCGGGAGGGGCGGCGAACTATGGCTACACCTTC. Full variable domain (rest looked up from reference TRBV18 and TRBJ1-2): NAGVMQNPRHLVRRRGQEARLRCSPMKGHSHVYWYRQLPEEGLKFMVYLQKENIIDESGMPKERFSAEFPKEGPSILRIQQVVRGDSAAYFCASSPGGAANYGYTFGSGTRLTVV.

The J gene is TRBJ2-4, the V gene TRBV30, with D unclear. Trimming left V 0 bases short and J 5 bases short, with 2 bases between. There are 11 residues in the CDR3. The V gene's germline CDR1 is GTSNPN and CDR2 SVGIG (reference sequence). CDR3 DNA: TGTGCCTGGAGTGTACAAAACATTCAGTACTTC. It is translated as CAWSVQNIQYF. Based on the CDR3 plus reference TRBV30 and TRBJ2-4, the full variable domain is SQTIHQWPATLVQPVGSPLSLECTVEGTSNPNLYWYRQAAGRGLQLLFYSVGIGQISSEVPQNLSASRPQDRQFILSSKKLLLSDSGFYLCAWSVQNIQYFGAGTRLSVL.

In DNA form, the CDR3 reads TGTGCCAGCAGCTTGGAACCCACCGGGGAGCTGTTTTTT. This translates into CASSLEPTGELFF. The J gene is TRBJ2-2, the V gene TRBV5-4; D not certain. The CDR3 has 13 amino acids. The V gene lost 0 bases and the J gene lost 4 bases, with 4 bases spanning the gap. Germline V lookup: CDR1 SGHNT, CDR2 YYREEE (reference sequence).

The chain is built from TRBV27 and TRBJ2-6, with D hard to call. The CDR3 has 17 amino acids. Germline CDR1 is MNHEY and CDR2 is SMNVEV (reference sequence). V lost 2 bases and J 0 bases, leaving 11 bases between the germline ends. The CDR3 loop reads CASSLPSLSSGANVLTF. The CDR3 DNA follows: TGTGCCAGCAGTTTACCCTCACTGAGCTCTGGGGCCAACGTCCTGACTTTC.

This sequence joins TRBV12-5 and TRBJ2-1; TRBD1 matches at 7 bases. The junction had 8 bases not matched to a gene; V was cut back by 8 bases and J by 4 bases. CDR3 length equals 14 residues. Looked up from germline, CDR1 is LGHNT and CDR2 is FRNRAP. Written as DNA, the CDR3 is TGTGCTAGTACGATAGAGGGGGCATACAATGAGCAGTTCTTC. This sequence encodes CASTIEGAYNEQFF.

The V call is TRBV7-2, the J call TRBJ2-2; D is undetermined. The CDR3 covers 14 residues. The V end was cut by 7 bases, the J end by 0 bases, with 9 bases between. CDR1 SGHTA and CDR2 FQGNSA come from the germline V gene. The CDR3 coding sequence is TGTGCCAGCACCGGAAGGGCGAACACCGGGGAGCTGTTTTTT. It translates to CASTGRANTGELFF.

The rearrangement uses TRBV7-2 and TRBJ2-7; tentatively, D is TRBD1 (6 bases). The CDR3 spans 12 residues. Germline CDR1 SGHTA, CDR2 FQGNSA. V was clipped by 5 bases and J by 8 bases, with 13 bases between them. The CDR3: CASSHAGAKQYF. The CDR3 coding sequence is TGTGCCAGCAGCCATGCAGGGGCTAAGCAGTACTTC.

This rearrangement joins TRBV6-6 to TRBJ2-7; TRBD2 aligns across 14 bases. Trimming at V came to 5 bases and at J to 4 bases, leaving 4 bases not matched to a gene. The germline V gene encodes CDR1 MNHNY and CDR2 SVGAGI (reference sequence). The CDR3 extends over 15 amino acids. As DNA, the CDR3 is TGTGCCAGCAGTCCCGGGACTAGCGGGAGTTACGAGCAGTACTTC. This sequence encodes CASSPGTSGSYEQYF.

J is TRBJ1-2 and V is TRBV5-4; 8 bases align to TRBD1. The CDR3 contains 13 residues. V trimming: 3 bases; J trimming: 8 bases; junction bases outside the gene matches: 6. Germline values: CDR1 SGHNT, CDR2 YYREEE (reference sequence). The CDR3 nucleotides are TGTGCCAGCAGCTCAAGACAGGGGAAGGGCTACACCTTC. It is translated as CASSSRQGKGYTF.

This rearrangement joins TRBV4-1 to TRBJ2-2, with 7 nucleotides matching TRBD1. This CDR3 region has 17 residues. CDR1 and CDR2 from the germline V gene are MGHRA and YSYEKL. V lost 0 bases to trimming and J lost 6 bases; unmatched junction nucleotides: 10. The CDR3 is CASSQDGAGGRPGELFF. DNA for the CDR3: TGCGCCAGCAGCCAAGATGGTGCAGGGGGTCGTCCCGGGGAGCTGTTTTTT.